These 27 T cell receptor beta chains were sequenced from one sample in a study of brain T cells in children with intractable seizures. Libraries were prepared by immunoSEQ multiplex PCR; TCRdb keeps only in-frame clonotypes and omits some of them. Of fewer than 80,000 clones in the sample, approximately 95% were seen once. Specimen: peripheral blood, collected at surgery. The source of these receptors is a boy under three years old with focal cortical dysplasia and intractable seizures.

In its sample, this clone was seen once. For the CDR3, the DNA is TGCGCCAGCAGCTTACAGGGAAACAGCAATCAGCCCCAGCATTTT. It codes for CASSLQGNSNQPQHF. The gene calls are TRBV5-1 and TRBJ1-5; D may be TRBD1 (6 bases). The CDR3 has 15 amino acids. Trimming left V 2 bases short and J 1 base short, with 10 bases between. The germline gives CDR1 SGHRS, CDR2 YFSETQ.

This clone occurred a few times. CDR3 region: CASSANRVQYF. The CDR3 coding sequence is TGTGCCAGCAGTGCCAACAGGGTACAATACTTC. The J gene is TRBJ2-7, the V gene TRBV25-1; D perhaps matches TRBD1 (6 bases). The CDR3 is 11 residues long. The V gene lost 4 bases and the J gene lost 13 bases, with 14 bases spanning the gap. Per germline, CDR1 MGHDK and CDR2 SYGVNS.

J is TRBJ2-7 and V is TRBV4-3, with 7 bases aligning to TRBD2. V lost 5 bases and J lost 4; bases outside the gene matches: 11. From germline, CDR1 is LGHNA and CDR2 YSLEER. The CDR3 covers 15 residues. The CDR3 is CASSSRAGQGYEQYF. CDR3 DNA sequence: TGCGCCAGCAGCTCCCGAGCGGGGCAAGGTTACGAGCAGTACTTC.

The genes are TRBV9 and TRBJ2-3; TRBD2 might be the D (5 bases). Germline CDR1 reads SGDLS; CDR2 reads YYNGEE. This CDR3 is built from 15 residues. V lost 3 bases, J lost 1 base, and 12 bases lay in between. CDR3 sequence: CASSDREGGTDTQYF. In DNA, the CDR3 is TGTGCCAGCAGCGATCGCGAGGGAGGCACAGATACGCAGTATTTT.

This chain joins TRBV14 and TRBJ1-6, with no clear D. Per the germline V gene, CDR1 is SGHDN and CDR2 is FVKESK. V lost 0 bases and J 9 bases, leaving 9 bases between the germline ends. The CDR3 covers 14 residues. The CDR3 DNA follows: TGTGCCAGCAGCCAAGAGAAATCGACTTCACCCCTCCACTTT. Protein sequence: CASSQEKSTSPLHF. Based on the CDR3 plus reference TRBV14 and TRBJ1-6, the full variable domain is EAGVTQFPSHSVIEKGQTVTLRCDPISGHDNLYWYRRVMGKEIKFLLHFVKESKQDESGMPNNRFLAERTGGTYSTLKVQPAELEDSGVYFCASSQEKSTSPLHFGNGTRLTVT.

CDR3 in DNA: TGTGCCAGCAGCCCCAGGGCCCAAAACTACAATGAGCAGTTCTTC. Protein product: CASSPRAQNYNEQFF. The J gene is TRBJ2-1, the V gene TRBV7-8, with a possible D match to TRBD1 (5 bases). The length of the CDR3 is 15 residues. CDR1 and CDR2 (germline): SGHVS, FQNEAQ. Trimming took 5 bases from V and 3 from J, leaving 14 bases between them. The whole variable domain, filled in from reference TRBV7-8 and TRBJ2-1, reads GAGVSQSPRYKVAKRGQDVALRCDPISGHVSLFWYQQALGQGPEFLTYFQNEAQLDKSGLPSDRFFAERPEGSVSTLKIQRTQQEDSAVYLCASSPRAQNYNEQFFGPGTRLTVL.

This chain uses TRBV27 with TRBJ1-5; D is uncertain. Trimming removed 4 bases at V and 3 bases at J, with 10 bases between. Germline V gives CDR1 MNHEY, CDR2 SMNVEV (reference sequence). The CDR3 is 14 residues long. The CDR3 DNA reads TGTGCCAGCAGTTCGGCCACCATCAATCAGCCCCAGCATTTT. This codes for CASSSATINQPQHF.

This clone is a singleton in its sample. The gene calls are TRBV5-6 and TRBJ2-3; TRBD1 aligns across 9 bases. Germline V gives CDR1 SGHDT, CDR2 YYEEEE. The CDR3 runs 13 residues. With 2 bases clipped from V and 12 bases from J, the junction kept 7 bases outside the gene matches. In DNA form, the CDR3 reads TGTGCCAGCAGCTTACCCGGGGGACAGGGCCAGTATTTT. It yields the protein CASSLPGGQGQYF.

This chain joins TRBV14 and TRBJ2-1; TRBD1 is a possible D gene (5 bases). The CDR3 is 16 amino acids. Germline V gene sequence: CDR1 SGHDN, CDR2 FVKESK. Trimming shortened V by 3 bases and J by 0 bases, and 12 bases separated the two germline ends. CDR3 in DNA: TGTGCCAGCAGCCAGGGCGACAGTAGCTCCTACAATGAGCAGTTCTTC. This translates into CASSQGDSSSYNEQFF. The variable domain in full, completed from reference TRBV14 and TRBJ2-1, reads EAGVTQFPSHSVIEKGQTVTLRCDPISGHDNLYWYRRVMGKEIKFLLHFVKESKQDESGMPNNRFLAERTGGTYSTLKVQPAELEDSGVYFCASSQGDSSSYNEQFFGPGTRLTVL.

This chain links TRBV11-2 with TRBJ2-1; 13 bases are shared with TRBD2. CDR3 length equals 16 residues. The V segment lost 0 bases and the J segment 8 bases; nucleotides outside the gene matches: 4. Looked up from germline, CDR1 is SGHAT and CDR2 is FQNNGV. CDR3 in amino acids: CASSLEGLAGSYEQFF. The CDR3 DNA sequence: TGTGCCAGCAGCTTAGAGGGACTAGCGGGGTCCTATGAGCAGTTCTTC.

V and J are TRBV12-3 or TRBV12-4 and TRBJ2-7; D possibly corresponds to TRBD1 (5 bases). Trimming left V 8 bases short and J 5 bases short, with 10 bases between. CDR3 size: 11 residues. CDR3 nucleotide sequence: TGTGCCAGCGCTAGGGGTCACGAGCAGTACTTC. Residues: CASARGHEQYF.

The CDR3 DNA follows: TGTGCCAGCAGCCAGAGCCCAGGGGACACTGAAGCTTTCTTT. Its translation: CASSQSPGDTEAFF. V is TRBV14 and J is TRBJ1-1, with D possibly TRBD1 on 6 matching bases. Trimming removed 3 bases from V and 3 bases from J, with 11 bases in between. The germline CDR1 and CDR2 sequences are SGHDN and FVKESK. The CDR3 is made up of 14 amino acids.

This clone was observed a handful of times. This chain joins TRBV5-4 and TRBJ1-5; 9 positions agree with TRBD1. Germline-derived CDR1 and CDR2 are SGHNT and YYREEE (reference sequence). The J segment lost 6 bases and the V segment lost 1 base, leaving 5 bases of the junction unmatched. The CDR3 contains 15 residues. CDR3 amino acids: CASSLLGQGTQPQHF. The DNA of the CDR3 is TGTGCCAGCAGCTTGCTGGGACAGGGAACTCAGCCCCAGCATTTT.

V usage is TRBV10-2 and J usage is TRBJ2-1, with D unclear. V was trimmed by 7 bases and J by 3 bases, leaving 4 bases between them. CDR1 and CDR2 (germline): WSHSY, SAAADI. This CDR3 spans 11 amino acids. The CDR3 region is CASTDYNEQFF. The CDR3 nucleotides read TGCGCCAGCACCGACTACAATGAGCAGTTCTTC.

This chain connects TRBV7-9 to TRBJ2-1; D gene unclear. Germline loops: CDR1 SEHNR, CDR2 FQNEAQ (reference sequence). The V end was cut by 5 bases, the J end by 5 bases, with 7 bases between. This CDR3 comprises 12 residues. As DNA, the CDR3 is TGTGCCAGCAGCCGGATGAACAATGAGCAGTTCTTC. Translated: CASSRMNNEQFF.

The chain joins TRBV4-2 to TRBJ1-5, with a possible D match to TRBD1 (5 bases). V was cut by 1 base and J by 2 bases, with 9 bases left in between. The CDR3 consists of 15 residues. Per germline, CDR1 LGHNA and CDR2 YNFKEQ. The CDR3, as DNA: TGTGCCAGCAGCCAAGTAGACAGCCGCAATCAGCCCCAGCATTTT. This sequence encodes CASSQVDSRNQPQHF.

The CDR3 protein is CASSLPRGGVDYGYTF. In nucleotides, the CDR3 is TGTGCCAGCAGCTTACCCCGAGGGGGGGTGGACTATGGCTACACCTTC. The chain uses TRBV7-9 and TRBJ1-2, with D possibly matching TRBD1 (6 bases). In germline, CDR1 is SEHNR, CDR2 FQNEAQ (reference sequence). V lost 2 bases to trimming and J lost 3 bases, with 16 bases between them. CDR3 size: 16 residues. Complete variable domain (other parts from reference TRBV7-9 and TRBJ1-2): DTGVSQNPRHKITKRGQNVTFRCDPISEHNRLYWYRQTLGQGPEFLTYFQNEAQLEKSRLLSDRFSAERPKGSFSTLEIQRTEQGDSAMYLCASSLPRGGVDYGYTFGSGTRLTVV.

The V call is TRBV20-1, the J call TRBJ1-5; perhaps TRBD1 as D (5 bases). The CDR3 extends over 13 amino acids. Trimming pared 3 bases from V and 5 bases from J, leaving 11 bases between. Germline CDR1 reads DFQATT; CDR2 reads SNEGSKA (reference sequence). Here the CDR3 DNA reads TGCAGTGCTAGTAGTGGGGCTGATCAGCCCCAGCATTTT. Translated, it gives CSASSGADQPQHF.

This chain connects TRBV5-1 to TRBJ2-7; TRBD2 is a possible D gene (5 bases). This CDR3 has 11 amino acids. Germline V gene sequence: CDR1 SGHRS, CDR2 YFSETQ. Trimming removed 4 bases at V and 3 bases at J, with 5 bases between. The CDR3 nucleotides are TGCGCCAGCAGCGACTACTACGAGCAGTACTTC. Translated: CASSDYYEQYF.

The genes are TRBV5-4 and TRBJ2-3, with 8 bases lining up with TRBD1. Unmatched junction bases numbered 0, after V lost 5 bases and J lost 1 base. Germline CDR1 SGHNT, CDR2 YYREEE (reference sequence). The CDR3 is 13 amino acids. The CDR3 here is CASRDRGTDTQYF. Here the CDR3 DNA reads TGTGCCAGCAGGGACAGGGGCACAGATACGCAGTATTTT.

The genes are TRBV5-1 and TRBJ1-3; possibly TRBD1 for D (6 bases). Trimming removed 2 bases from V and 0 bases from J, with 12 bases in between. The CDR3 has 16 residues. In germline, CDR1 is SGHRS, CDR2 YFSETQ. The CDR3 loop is CASSLSGTNSGNTIYF. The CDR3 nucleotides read TGCGCCAGCAGCTTATCCGGGACAAACTCTGGAAACACCATATATTTT.

CDR3 DNA: TGTGCCAGTAGTATCTCATCAGGGCTCGGGGAGCTGTTTTTT. It codes for CASSISSGLGELFF. The chain combines TRBV19 with TRBJ2-2, with D perhaps matching TRBD1 (5 bases). The germline V gene has CDR1 LNHDA and CDR2 SQIVND (reference sequence). The V end was cut by 3 bases, the J end by 7 bases, with 12 bases between. The CDR3 runs 14 residues.

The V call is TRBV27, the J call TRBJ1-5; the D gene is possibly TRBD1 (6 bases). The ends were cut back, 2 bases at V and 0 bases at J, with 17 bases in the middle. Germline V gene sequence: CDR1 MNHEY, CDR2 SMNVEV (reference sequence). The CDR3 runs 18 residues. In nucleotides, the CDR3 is TGTGCCAGCAGTTTAACCCTCTTTAGGGGGGGTAGCAATCAGCCCCAGCATTTT. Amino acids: CASSLTLFRGGSNQPQHF.

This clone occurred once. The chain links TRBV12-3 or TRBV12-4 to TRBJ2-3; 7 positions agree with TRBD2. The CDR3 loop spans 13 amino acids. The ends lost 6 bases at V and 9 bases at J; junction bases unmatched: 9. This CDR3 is CASSWARAGTQYF. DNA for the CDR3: TGTGCCAGCAGCTGGGCTAGAGCGGGGACGCAGTATTTT.

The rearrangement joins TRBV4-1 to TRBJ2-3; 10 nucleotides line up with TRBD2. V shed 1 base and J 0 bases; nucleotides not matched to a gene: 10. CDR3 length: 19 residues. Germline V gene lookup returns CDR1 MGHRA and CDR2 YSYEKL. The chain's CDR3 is CASSQGILAGISSTDTQYF. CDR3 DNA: TGCGCCAGCAGCCAAGGTATACTAGCGGGGATCTCTAGCACAGATACGCAGTATTTT.

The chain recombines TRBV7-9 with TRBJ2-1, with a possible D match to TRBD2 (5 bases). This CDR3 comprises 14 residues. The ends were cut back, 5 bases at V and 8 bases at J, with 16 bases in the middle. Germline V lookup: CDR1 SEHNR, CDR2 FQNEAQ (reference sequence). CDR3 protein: CASSLTRELDEQFF. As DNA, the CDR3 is TGTGCCAGCAGCCTTACCCGGGAACTGGATGAGCAGTTCTTC.

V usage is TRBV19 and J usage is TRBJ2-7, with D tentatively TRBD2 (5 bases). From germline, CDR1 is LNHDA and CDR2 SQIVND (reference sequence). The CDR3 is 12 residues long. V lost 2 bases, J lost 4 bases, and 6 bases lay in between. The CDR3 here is CASSIRGYEQYF. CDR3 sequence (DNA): TGTGCCAGTAGTATACGGGGTTACGAGCAGTACTTC.